These 27 T cell receptor beta chains share one sample of origin, sequenced in a study of T cell responses to AZD1222 COVID-19 vaccine. Libraries were prepared by immunoSEQ multiplex PCR; TCRdb keeps only in-frame clonotypes and omits some of them. The sample consists of 95,000 to 150,000 clones, about 90% of them appearing once. The input for sequencing was peripheral blood, taken on day 0 of AZD1222 vaccination. Receptors were obtained from an adult in good health.

This clone was counted once. This sequence joins TRBV6-5 and TRBJ1-5; no definite D call. Per the germline V gene, CDR1 is MNHEY and CDR2 is SVGAGI. V gave up 2 bases and J gave up 4 bases, with 6 bases separating them. The CDR3 spans 13 residues. CDR3 DNA sequence: TGTGCCAGCAGTTACGCTCTTAATCAGCCCCAGCATTTT. It specifies CASSYALNQPQHF.

The V gene is TRBV2, the J gene TRBJ1-5, with D uncertain. Trimming took off 3 bases at V and 3 bases at J, with 9 bases between the two ends. The CDR3 has 14 amino acids. Germline CDR1 is SNHLY and CDR2 is FYNNEI. CDR3 in DNA: TGTGCCAGCAGTGACGTCCAAGACAATCAGCCCCAGCATTTT. It codes for CASSDVQDNQPQHF.

This clone turned up a few times. The rearrangement uses TRBV9 and TRBJ2-1; 9 bases fit TRBD1. Looked up from germline, CDR1 is SGDLS and CDR2 is YYNGEE. The CDR3 has 16 amino acids. V lost 0 bases to trimming and J lost 3 bases; unmatched junction nucleotides: 4. The DNA of the CDR3 is TGTGCCAGCAGCGTAGCCCCGGGACAGGGCTACAATGAGCAGTTCTTC. Translation: CASSVAPGQGYNEQFF.

CDR3 protein: CATSDGQGSNYGYTF. The CDR3 DNA follows: TGTGCCACCAGTGATGGACAGGGCTCAAACTATGGCTACACCTTC. The chain combines TRBV24-1 with TRBJ1-2; TRBD1 agrees at 8 bases. The ends lost 3 bases at V and 2 bases at J; junction bases unmatched: 4. Germline CDR1 and CDR2: KGHDR and SFDVKD. The CDR3 runs 15 residues.

This clone was seen more than once but under ten times. The rearrangement joins TRBV29-1 to TRBJ2-6; 7 nucleotides align to TRBD2. V was clipped by 6 bases and J by 2 bases; unmatched bases: 1. Germline loops: CDR1 SQVTM, CDR2 ANQGSEA. The CDR3 consists of 13 residues. The CDR3 DNA sequence: TGCAGCGTAGGACTAGCTGGGGCCAACGTCCTGACTTTC. Translating it yields CSVGLAGANVLTF.

CDR3 in DNA: TGTGCCAGCAGTCCCCCCAGGGGGCCACCGAGTGAGCAGTACTTC. Encoded protein: CASSPPRGPPSEQYF. The chain uses TRBV28 and TRBJ2-7; TRBD1 matches at 8 bases. V was clipped by 5 bases and J by 7 bases; unmatched bases: 13. This CDR3 has 15 residues. The germline V gene encodes CDR1 MDHEN and CDR2 SYDVKM.

This rearrangement joins TRBV7-4 to TRBJ1-1, with 8 bases matching TRBD1. V dropped 5 bases and J dropped 4; count of bases not matched to a gene: 6. This CDR3 spans 14 amino acids. Germline CDR1 reads SGHVT; CDR2 reads SQSDAQ. DNA for the CDR3: TGTGCCAGCAGCCCATACAGGGGGATCACTGAAGCTTTCTTT. It yields the protein CASSPYRGITEAFF. Supplemented by reference TRBV7-4 and TRBJ1-1, the full variable domain reads GAGVSQSPRYKVAKRGRDVALRCDSISGHVTLYWYRQTLGQGSEVLTYSQSDAQRDKSGRPSGRFSAERPERSVSTLKIQRTEQGDSAVYLCASSPYRGITEAFFGQGTRLTVV.

The rearrangement uses TRBV7-9 and TRBJ2-3, with no clear D. Trimming took off 4 bases at V and 4 bases at J, with 21 bases between the two ends. CDR1 and CDR2 from the germline V gene are SEHNR and FQNEAQ (reference sequence). This CDR3 is built from 17 residues. CDR3 sequence reads: CASSSSRTLDRSDTQYF. The CDR3 DNA reads TGTGCCAGCAGCTCCAGTCGAACGCTCGACCGATCAGATACGCAGTATTTT.

The gene calls are TRBV10-1 and TRBJ1-3, with D possibly TRBD1 on 6 matching bases. This CDR3 spans 18 amino acids. V lost 10 bases and J 3 bases, leaving 28 bases between the germline ends. The germline V gene has CDR1 WNHNN and CDR2 SYGVQD (reference sequence). CDR3 sequence reads: CAIMGPWLEGGIGNTIYF. CDR3 bases: TGCGCCATCATGGGTCCATGGCTGGAAGGGGGGATTGGAAACACCATATATTTT.

This chain joins TRBV2 and TRBJ1-5, with D possibly TRBD1 on 5 matching bases. CDR3 length: 13 residues. Germline-derived CDR1 and CDR2 are SNHLY and FYNNEI. Trimming left V 7 bases short and J 4 bases short, with 11 bases between. DNA for the CDR3: TGTGCCAGCAAGAAAGGGGTAAATCAGCCCCAGCATTTT. It translates to CASKKGVNQPQHF.

V gene TRBV9 combines with J gene TRBJ2-7; D is possibly TRBD1 or TRBD2 (5 bases each). Germline V gene data show CDR1 as SGDLS and CDR2 as YYNGEE. The V gene lost 4 bases and the J gene lost 7 bases, with 15 bases spanning the gap. There are 13 residues in the CDR3. In nucleotides, the CDR3 is TGTGCCAGCAGCCTCAGGGAGAGTGGAGAGCAGTACTTC. Amino acids: CASSLRESGEQYF.

V is TRBV7-9 and J is TRBJ1-5; D gene unclear. V gave up 1 base and J gave up 0 bases, with 13 bases separating them. Germline V CDR1 and CDR2: SEHNR, FQNEAQ (reference sequence). The CDR3 is 17 residues long. The CDR3 sequence: CASSLVMDESSNQPQHF. DNA of the CDR3: TGTGCCAGCAGCTTAGTTATGGACGAAAGTAGCAATCAGCCCCAGCATTTT.

The rearrangement links TRBV7-9 to TRBJ2-1, with 8 nucleotides matching TRBD2. Germline assignment: CDR1 SEHNR and CDR2 FQNEAQ (reference sequence). This CDR3 region has 15 residues. V lost 5 bases, J lost 4 bases, and 7 bases stayed unmatched. CDR3 nucleotide sequence: TGTGCCAGCAGCCTAACGGGGGGGAATTACAATGAGCAGTTCTTC. Translated, it gives CASSLTGGNYNEQFF.

The chain recombines TRBV28 with TRBJ1-2; perhaps TRBD1 as D (6 bases). V lost 5 bases and J 2 bases, leaving 12 bases between the germline ends. The CDR3 runs 14 residues. Germline CDR1 MDHEN, CDR2 SYDVKM. The CDR3 here is CASSISGQNYGYTF. The CDR3 coding sequence is TGTGCCAGCAGTATTAGTGGACAGAACTATGGCTACACCTTC.

The V and J genes are TRBV6-5 and TRBJ1-2; unclear D gene. CDR3 length: 15 amino acids. The germline CDR1 and CDR2 sequences are MNHEY and SVGAGI. V lost 0 bases to trimming and J lost 11 bases, with 19 bases between them. The CDR3 loop is CASSYSNPGRRDYTF. The CDR3 nucleotides are TGTGCCAGCAGTTACTCTAACCCCGGACGTAGGGATTACACCTTC.

This rearrangement joins TRBV29-1 to TRBJ1-3; D gene uncertain. This CDR3 contains 13 residues. Deletions cut 0 bases from V and 1 base from J, with 4 bases between. CDR1 SQVTM and CDR2 ANQGSEA come from the germline V gene. The CDR3 here is CSVEEFSGNTIYF. The CDR3 region has the DNA TGCAGCGTTGAAGAGTTTTCTGGAAACACCATATATTTT. Filled out from reference TRBV29-1 and TRBJ1-3, the complete variable domain reads SAVISQKPSRDICQRGTSLTIQCQVDSQVTMMFWYRQQPGQSLTLIATANQGSEATYESGFVIDKFPISRPNLTFSTLTVSNMSPEDSSIYLCSVEEFSGNTIYFGEGSWLTVV.

J is TRBJ1-1 and V is TRBV9; tentative D call: TRBD1 (6 bases). Trimming stripped 4 bases from V and 5 bases from J, with 27 bases between. This CDR3 region has 18 residues. Germline values: CDR1 SGDLS, CDR2 YYNGEE. The CDR3 protein is CASSPSSGTTFLGTEAFF. CDR3 nucleotide sequence: TGTGCCAGCAGCCCATCGTCCGGGACAACCTTTTTAGGGACTGAAGCTTTCTTT.

CDR3 bases: TGTGCCAGCAGCGCGGTGGTAGGGTATGGCTACACCTTC. This encodes CASSAVVGYGYTF. This sequence joins TRBV7-9 and TRBJ1-2; D gene unclear. The length of the CDR3 is 13 residues. The V end lost 5 bases, the J end lost 5 bases, and 12 bases lay between the germline ends. Germline-derived CDR1 and CDR2 are SEHNR and FQNEAQ (reference sequence).

By sample share, this clone is medium-sized. The chain is built from TRBV5-5 and TRBJ1-6; 9 bases are a match to TRBD1. The CDR3 is 17 amino acids. The ends lost 1 base at V and 2 bases at J; junction bases unmatched: 4. Germline values: CDR1 SGHKS, CDR2 YYEKEE (reference sequence). CDR3 DNA sequence: TGTGCCAGCAGCTTGAGGGACAGGGTTCCCTATAATTCACCCCTCCACTTT. The encoded protein is CASSLRDRVPYNSPLHF.

The rearrangement joins TRBV29-1 to TRBJ1-5, with 8 positions matching TRBD1. The CDR3 contains 14 residues. V lost 8 bases, J lost 3 bases, and 9 bases stayed unmatched. In germline, CDR1 is SQVTM, CDR2 ANQGSEA. The CDR3 coding sequence is TGCAGCACCGGCGGACAGGGTGACAATCAGCCCCAGCATTTT. Translated, it gives CSTGGQGDNQPQHF. The whole variable domain, remainder taken from reference TRBV29-1 and TRBJ1-5, is SAVISQKPSRDICQRGTSLTIQCQVDSQVTMMFWYRQQPGQSLTLIATANQGSEATYESGFVIDKFPISRPNLTFSTLTVSNMSPEDSSIYLCSTGGQGDNQPQHFGDGTRLSIL.

The DNA of the CDR3 is TGTGCCAGTAGTAGGAACAGGGGCTACGAGCAGTACTTC. Translation: CASSRNRGYEQYF. V usage is TRBV19 and J usage is TRBJ2-7; TRBD1 agrees at 7 bases. The V and J ends lost 4 bases and 3 bases, in that order; junction bases with no gene match: 3. The CDR3 is 13 residues long. Looked up from germline, CDR1 is LNHDA and CDR2 is SQIVND (reference sequence).

The chain is built from TRBV30 and TRBJ1-4; tentatively, D is TRBD1 (6 bases). The CDR3 runs 14 residues. Trimming left V 8 bases short and J 8 bases short, with 21 bases between. Germline V lookup: CDR1 GTSNPN, CDR2 SVGIG (reference sequence). This chain's CDR3 is CAAESDSRGEKLFF. The CDR3 DNA is TGTGCCGCCGAGTCGGACAGCCGGGGGGAAAAACTGTTTTTT.

The gene calls are TRBV11-3 and TRBJ2-7, with 8 bases lining up with TRBD2. Germline V gives CDR1 SGHNT, CDR2 YENEEA. There are 15 residues in the CDR3. Trimming cost V 1 base and J 4 bases; bases outside gene matches: 6. The CDR3 coding sequence is TGTGCCAGCAGCTTAGTAAGCGGGAGTCGGTACGAGCAGTACTTC. It encodes CASSLVSGSRYEQYF.

CDR3 in amino acids: CASSYSGTGSSPLHF. The CDR3 DNA is TGTGCCAGCAGTTACTCGGGGACAGGATCTTCACCCCTCCACTTT. The chain recombines TRBV6-6 with TRBJ1-6, with TRBD1 matching 8 bases. The CDR3 contains 15 residues. The germline CDR1 and CDR2 sequences are MNHNY and SVGAGI (reference sequence). J was trimmed by 9 bases and V by 0 bases; bases with no gene match: 4.

The J gene is TRBJ2-4, the V gene TRBV2; D may be TRBD2 (6 bases). The CDR3 runs to 17 residues. Per germline, CDR1 SNHLY and CDR2 FYNNEI. V was cut by 1 base and J by 0 bases, with 13 bases left in between. The CDR3 loop is CASSEGRGLRAKNIQYF. DNA for the CDR3: TGTGCCAGCAGTGAAGGACGGGGACTTCGAGCCAAAAACATTCAGTACTTC.

The chain is built from TRBV7-6 and TRBJ2-7; possibly TRBD1 or TRBD2 for D (5 bases each). V dropped 7 bases and J dropped 6 bases, with 25 bases sitting between them. CDR1 is SGHVS and CDR2 is FNYEAQ in the germline V gene. This CDR3 comprises 16 residues. The CDR3 bases are TGTGCCAGCAAGATACCAACCGGGACCCGACTGGCCGAGCAGTACTTC. Translation: CASKIPTGTRLAEQYF.

This sequence joins TRBV6-1 and TRBJ1-5; TRBD1 might be the D (5 bases). The germline CDR1 and CDR2 sequences are MNHNS and SASEGT. The CDR3 is made up of 14 amino acids. Trimming removed 2 bases at V and 4 bases at J, with 9 bases between. The CDR3 nucleotides read TGTGCCAGCAGTGAACCAGGGACGAATCAGCCCCAGCATTTT. Protein sequence: CASSEPGTNQPQHF.